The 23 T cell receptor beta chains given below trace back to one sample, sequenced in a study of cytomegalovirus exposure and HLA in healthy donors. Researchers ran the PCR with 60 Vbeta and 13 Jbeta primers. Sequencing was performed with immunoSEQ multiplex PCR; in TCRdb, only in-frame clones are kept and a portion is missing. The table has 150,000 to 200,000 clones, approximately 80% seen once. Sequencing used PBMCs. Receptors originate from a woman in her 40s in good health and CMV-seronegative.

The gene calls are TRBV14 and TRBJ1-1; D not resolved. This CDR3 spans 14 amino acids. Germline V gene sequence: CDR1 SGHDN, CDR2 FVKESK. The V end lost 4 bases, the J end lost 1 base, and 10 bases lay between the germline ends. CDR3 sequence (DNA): TGTGCCAGCAGCCCCCACCGGGGGAACACTGAAGCTTTCTTT. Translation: CASSPHRGNTEAFF.

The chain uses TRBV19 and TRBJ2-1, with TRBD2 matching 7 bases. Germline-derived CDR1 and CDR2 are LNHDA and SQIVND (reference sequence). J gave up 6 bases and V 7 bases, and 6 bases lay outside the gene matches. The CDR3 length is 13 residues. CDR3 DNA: TGTGCCAGTAATCCTAGCGGAAGCAATGAGCAGTTCTTC. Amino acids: CASNPSGSNEQFF.

CDR3: CASSLRRTGGGETQYF. The CDR3 coding sequence is TGTGCCAGCAGCTTAAGAAGGACAGGGGGGGGAGAGACCCAGTACTTC. The genes are TRBV7-9 and TRBJ2-5; 10 bases are a match to TRBD1. The V and J ends lost 2 bases and 4 bases, in that order; junction bases with no gene match: 7. This CDR3 is 16 amino acids long. The germline gives CDR1 SEHNR, CDR2 FQNEAQ (reference sequence).

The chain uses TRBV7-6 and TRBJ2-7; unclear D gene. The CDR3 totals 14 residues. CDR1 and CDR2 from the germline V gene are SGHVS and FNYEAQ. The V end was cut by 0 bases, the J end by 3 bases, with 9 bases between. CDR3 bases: TGTGCCAGCAGCTTAGCTCCAGGATTCTACGAGCAGTACTTC. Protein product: CASSLAPGFYEQYF. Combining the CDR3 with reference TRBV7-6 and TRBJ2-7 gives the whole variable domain GAGVSQSPRYKVTKRGQDVALRCDPISGHVSLYWYRQALGQGPEFLTYFNYEAQQDKSGLPNDRFSAERPEGSISTLTIQRTEQRDSAMYRCASSLAPGFYEQYFGPGTRLTVT.

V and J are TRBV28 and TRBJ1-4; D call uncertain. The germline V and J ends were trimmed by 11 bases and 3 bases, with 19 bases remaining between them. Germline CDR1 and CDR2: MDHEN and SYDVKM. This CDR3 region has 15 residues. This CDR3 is CAVGRVRLANEKLFF. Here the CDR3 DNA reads TGTGCCGTCGGGAGGGTTCGGCTTGCTAATGAAAAACTGTTTTTT.

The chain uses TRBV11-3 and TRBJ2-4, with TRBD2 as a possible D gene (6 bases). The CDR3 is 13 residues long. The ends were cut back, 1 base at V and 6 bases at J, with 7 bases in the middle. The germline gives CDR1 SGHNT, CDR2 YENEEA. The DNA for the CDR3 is TGTGCCAGCAGCTTAGGACTAGGAAACATTCAGTACTTC. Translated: CASSLGLGNIQYF.

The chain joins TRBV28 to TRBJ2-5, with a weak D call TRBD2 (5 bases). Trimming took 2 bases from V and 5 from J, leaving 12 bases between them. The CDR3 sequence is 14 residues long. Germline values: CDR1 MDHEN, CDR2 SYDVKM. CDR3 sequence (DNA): TGTGCCAGCAGTTTAGGAGGTGGAGCGGAGACCCAGTACTTC. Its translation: CASSLGGGAETQYF.

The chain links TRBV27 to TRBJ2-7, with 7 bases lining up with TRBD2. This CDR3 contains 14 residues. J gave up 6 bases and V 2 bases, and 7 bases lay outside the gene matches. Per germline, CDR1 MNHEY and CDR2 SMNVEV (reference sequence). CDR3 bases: TGTGCCAGCAGTTTAAACCTAGCGGTAGGCGAGCAGTACTTC. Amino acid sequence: CASSLNLAVGEQYF.

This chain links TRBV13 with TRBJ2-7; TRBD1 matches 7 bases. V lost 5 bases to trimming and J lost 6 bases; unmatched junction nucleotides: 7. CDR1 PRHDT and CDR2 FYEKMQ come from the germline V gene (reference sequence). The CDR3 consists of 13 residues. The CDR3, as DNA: TGTGCCAGCAGCAGTGACAGGGTGCGCGAGCAGTACTTC. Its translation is CASSSDRVREQYF.

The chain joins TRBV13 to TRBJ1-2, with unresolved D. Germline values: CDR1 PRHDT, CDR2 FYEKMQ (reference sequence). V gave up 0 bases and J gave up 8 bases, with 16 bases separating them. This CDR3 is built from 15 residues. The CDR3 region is CASSLGQELPSGYTF. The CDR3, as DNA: TGTGCCAGCAGCTTAGGCCAGGAATTGCCATCAGGCTACACCTTC.

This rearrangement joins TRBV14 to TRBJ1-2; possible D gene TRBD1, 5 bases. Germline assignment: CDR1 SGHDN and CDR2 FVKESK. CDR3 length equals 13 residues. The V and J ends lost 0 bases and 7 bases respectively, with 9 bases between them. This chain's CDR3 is CASSQDYGGGYTF. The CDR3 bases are TGTGCCAGCAGCCAAGATTACGGGGGTGGCTACACCTTC.

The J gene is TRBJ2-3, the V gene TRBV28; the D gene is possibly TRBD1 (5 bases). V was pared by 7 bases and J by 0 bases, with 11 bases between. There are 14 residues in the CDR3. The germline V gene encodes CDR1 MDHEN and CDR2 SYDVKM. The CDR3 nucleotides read TGTGCCAGCAAAAGGACAACTAGCACAGATACGCAGTATTTT. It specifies CASKRTTSTDTQYF.

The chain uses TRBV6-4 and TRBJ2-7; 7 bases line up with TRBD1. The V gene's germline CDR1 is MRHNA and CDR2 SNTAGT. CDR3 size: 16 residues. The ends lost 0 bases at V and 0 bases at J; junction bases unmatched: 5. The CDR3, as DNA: TGTGCCAGCAGTGACTCGACCCAGGGGGACTCCTACGAGCAGTACTTC. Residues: CASSDSTQGDSYEQYF.

The CDR3 sequence is CASSFLWDRGNQPQHF. CDR3 nucleotide sequence: TGTGCCAGCAGTTTTCTTTGGGACAGGGGTAATCAGCCCCAGCATTTT. The chain has TRBV28 and TRBJ1-5, with 10 bases that match TRBD1. Germline V lookup: CDR1 MDHEN, CDR2 SYDVKM. This CDR3 comprises 16 residues. Unmatched junction bases numbered 6, after V lost 3 bases and J lost 4 bases.

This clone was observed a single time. The DNA of the CDR3 is TGTGCCAGCACCGGTATACAGGGGAGAGGACAAGAGACCCAGTACTTC. It codes for CASTGIQGRGQETQYF. This rearrangement joins TRBV11-3 to TRBJ2-5; 7 bases map to TRBD1. CDR1 is SGHNT, CDR2 YENEEA, per germline. Unmatched junction bases numbered 13, after V lost 7 bases and J lost 2 bases. The CDR3 is 16 residues long.

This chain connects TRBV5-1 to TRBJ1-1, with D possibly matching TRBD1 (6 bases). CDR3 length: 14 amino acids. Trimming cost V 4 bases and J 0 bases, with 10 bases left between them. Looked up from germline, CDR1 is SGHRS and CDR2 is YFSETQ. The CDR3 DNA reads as TGCGCCAGCAGCAGGACAGCCATGAACACTGAAGCTTTCTTT. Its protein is CASSRTAMNTEAFF. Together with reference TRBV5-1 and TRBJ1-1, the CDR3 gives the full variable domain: KAGVTQTPRYLIKTRGQQVTLSCSPISGHRSVSWYQQTPGQGLQFLFEYFSETQRNKGNFPGRFSGRQFSNSRSEMNVSTLELGDSALYLCASSRTAMNTEAFFGQGTRLTVV.

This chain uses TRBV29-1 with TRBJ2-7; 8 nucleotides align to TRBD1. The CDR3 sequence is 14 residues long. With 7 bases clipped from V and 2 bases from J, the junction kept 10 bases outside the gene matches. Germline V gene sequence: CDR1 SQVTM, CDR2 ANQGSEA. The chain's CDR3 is CSATKSGGAYEQYF. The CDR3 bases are TGCAGCGCTACAAAATCAGGGGGCGCCTACGAGCAGTACTTC.

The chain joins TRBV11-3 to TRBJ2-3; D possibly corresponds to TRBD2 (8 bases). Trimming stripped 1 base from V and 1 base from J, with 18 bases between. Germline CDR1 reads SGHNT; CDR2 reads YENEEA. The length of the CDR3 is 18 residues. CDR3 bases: TGTGCCAGCAGCTTAGGGTCGGGAGGGGGCGCCGGCACAGATACGCAGTATTTT. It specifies CASSLGSGGGAGTDTQYF.

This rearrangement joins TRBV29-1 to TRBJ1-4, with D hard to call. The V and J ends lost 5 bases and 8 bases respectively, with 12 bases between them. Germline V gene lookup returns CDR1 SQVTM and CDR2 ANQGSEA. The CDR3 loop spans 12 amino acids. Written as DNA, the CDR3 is TGCAGCGTTCGGGGAAACGAGGAAAAACTGTTTTTT. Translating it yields CSVRGNEEKLFF.

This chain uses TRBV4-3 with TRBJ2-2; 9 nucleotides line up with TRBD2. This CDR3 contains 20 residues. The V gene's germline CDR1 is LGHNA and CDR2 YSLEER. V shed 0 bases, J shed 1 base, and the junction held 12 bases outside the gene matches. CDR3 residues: CASSQDLLAGLHLNTGELFF. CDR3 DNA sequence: TGCGCCAGCAGCCAAGATCTTCTAGCGGGACTTCACTTGAACACCGGGGAGCTGTTTTTT.

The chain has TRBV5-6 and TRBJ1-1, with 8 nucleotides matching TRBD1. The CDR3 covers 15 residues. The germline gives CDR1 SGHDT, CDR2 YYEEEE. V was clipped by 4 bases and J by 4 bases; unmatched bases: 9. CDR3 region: CASSPLDRDRTEAFF. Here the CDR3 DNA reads TGTGCCAGCAGCCCATTGGACAGGGACCGCACTGAAGCTTTCTTT.

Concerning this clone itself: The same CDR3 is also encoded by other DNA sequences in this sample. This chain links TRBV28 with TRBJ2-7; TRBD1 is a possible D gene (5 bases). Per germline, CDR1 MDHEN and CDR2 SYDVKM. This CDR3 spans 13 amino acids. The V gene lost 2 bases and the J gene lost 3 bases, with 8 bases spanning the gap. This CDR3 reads CASSLGRVYEQYF. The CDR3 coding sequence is TGTGCCAGCAGTTTAGGCAGGGTCTACGAGCAGTACTTC.

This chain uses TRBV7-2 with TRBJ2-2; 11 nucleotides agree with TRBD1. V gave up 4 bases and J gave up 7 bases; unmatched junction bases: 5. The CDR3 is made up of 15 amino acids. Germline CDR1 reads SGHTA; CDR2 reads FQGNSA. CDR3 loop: CASSSAGTGGGELFF. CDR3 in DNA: TGTGCCAGCAGCTCCGCCGGGACAGGGGGCGGGGAGCTGTTTTTT.